This TCR beta chain was recorded in a study of T cell changes during pregnancy in multiple sclerosis. TCRdb's table, derived via immunoSEQ multiplex PCR, lists solely in-frame clones and lacks some. The table shows about 100,000 clones, with about 91% occurring only once. The J segment lost 4 bases and the V segment lost 5 bases, leaving 14 bases of the junction unmatched. CDR1 and CDR2 (germline): MNHEY, SMNVEV (reference sequence). This CDR3 spans 16 amino acids. The sample was peripheral blood, taken in the second trimester of pregnancy. The V gene is TRBV27, the J gene TRBJ2-7, with 7 bases that match TRBD2. This receptor was identified in a female donor with multiple sclerosis, enrolled in a pregnancy study. The CDR3 reads CASSPTLAEDYYEQYF. The DNA of the CDR3 is TGTGCCAGCAGTCCAACCCTAGCGGAGGATTATTACGAGCAGTACTTC.